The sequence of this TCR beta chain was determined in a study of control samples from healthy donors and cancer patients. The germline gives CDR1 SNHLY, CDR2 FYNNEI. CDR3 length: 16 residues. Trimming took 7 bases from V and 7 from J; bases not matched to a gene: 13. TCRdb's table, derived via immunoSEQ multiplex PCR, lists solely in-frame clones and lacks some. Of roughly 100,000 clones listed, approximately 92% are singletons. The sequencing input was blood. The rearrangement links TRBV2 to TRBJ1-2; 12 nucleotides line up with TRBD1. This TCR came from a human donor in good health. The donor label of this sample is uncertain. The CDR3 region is CASTLRGTGGRLGYTF. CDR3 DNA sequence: TGTGCCAGCACCTTAAGGGGGACAGGGGGCAGGCTTGGCTACACCTTC.